The 5 T cell receptor beta chains in this list originate from one sample, sequenced in a study of OX40 agonist ivuxolimab in advanced cancers. The protocol was immunoSEQ multiplex PCR, while the TCRdb copy is restricted to in-frame clones and leaves out a portion. The table has 65,000 to 95,000 clones, roughly four fifths seen once. Sequencing used CD4+ or CD8+ T cells sorted from blood, obtained in a trial of the OX40 agonist ivuxolimab. All receptors derive from an adult with an advanced solid tumor such as melanoma, head and neck, liver or kidney cancer.

The chain joins TRBV7-8 to TRBJ2-2; 9 nucleotides align to TRBD1. Looked up from germline, CDR1 is SGHVS and CDR2 is FQNEAQ. V shed 4 bases and J 6 bases; nucleotides not matched to a gene: 3. The length of the CDR3 is 14 residues. The DNA of the CDR3 is TGTGCCAGCAGCTCATACAGGGGGCCCGGGGAGCTGTTTTTT. Protein product: CASSSYRGPGELFF.

This rearrangement joins TRBV11-3 to TRBJ1-2; D might be TRBD1 (5 bases). Trimming removed 5 bases at V and 1 base at J, with 14 bases between. Germline loops: CDR1 SGHNT, CDR2 YENEEA. The CDR3 sequence is 15 residues long. This chain's CDR3 is CASSSRRDGNYGYTF. The CDR3 nucleotides are TGTGCCAGCAGCAGTCGCCGGGACGGTAACTATGGCTACACCTTC. Filled out from reference TRBV11-3 and TRBJ1-2, the complete variable domain reads EAGVVQSPRYKIIEKKQPVAFWCNPISGHNTLYWYLQNLGQGPELLIRYENEEAVDDSQLPKDRFSAERLKGVDSTLKIQPAELGDSAVYLCASSSRRDGNYGYTFGSGTRLTVV.

In this sample, this clone turned up many times. The chain uses TRBV4-1 and TRBJ2-1; 7 bases are a match to TRBD2. The CDR3 is made up of 16 amino acids. With V trimmed by 1 base and J by 4 bases, 7 bases remained unmatched. Germline CDR1 MGHRA, CDR2 YSYEKL. The CDR3 is CASSQALLAKYNEQFF. CDR3 in DNA: TGCGCCAGCAGCCAAGCTTTACTAGCGAAATACAATGAGCAGTTCTTC.

This sequence joins TRBV6-5 and TRBJ1-6; tentatively, D is TRBD1 (5 bases). The CDR3 has 15 residues. Trimming left V 6 bases short and J 10 bases short, with 19 bases between. Per the germline V gene, CDR1 is MNHEY and CDR2 is SVGAGI. In DNA form, the CDR3 reads TGTGCCAGCAGCCGCGATGTGGGGGGAGGGTCACCCCTCCACTTT. Its protein is CASSRDVGGGSPLHF.

The chain links TRBV28 to TRBJ2-3; TRBD2 matches at 7 bases. V trimming: 6 bases; J trimming: 0 bases; junction bases outside the gene matches: 3. Germline V CDR1 and CDR2: MDHEN, SYDVKM. This CDR3 region has 14 residues. CDR3 residues: CASSNSGSTDTQYF. CDR3 nucleotide sequence: TGTGCCAGCAGCAATAGCGGGAGCACAGATACGCAGTATTTT.